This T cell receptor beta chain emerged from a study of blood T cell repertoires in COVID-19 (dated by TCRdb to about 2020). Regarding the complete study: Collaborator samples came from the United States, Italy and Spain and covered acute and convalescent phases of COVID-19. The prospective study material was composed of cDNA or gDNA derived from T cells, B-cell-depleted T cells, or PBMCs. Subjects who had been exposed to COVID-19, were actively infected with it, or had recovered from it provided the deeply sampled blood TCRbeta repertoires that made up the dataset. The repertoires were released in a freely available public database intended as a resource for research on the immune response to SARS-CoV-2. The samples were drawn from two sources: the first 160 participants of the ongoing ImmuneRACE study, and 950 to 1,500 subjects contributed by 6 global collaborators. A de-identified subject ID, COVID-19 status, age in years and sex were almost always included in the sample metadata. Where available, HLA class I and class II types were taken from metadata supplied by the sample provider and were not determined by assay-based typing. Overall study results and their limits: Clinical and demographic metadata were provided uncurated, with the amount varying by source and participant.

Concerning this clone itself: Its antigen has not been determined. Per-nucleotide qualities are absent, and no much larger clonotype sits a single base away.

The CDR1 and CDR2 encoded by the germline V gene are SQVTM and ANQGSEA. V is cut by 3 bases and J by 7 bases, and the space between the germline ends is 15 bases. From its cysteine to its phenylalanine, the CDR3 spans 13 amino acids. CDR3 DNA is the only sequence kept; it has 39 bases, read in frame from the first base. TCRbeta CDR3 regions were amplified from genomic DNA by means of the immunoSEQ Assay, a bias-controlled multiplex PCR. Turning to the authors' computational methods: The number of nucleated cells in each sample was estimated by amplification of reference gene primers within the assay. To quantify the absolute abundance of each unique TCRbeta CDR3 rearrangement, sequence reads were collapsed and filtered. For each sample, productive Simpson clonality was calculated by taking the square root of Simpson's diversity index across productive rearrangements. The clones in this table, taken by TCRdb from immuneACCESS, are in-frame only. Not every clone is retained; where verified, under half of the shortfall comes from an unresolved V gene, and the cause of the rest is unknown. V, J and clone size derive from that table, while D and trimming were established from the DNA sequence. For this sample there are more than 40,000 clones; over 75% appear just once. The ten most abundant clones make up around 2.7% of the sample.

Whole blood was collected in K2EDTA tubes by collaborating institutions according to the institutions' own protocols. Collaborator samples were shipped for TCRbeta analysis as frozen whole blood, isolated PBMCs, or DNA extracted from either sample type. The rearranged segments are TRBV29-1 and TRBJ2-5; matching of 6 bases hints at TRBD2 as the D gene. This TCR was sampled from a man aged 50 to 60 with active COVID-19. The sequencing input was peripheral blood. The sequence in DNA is TGCAGCGTTGAGGAGACTAGTAGGGCGACCCAGTACTTC. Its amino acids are CSVEETSRATQYF.